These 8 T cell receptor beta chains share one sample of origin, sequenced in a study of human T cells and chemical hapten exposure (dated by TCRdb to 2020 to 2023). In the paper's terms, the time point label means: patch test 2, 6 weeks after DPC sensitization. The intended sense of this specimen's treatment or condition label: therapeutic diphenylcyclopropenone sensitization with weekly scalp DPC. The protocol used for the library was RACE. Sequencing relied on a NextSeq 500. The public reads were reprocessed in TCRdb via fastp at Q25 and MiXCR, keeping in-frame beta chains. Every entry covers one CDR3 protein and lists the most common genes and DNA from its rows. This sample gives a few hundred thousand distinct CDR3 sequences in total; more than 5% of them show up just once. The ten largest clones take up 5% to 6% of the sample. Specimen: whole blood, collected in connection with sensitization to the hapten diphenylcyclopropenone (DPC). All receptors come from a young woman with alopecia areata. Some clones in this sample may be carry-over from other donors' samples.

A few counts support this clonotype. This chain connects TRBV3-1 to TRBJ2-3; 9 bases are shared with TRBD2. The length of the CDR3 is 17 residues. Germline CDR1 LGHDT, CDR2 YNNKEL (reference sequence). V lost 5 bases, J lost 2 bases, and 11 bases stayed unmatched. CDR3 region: CASSAPPSGALTDTQYF. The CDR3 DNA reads TGTGCCAGCAGCGCACCGCCTAGCGGGGCCCTCACAGATACGCAGTATTTT.

CDR3 residues: CASSPRGSGGLTDTQYF. CDR3 bases: TGTGCCAGCAGTCCCCGCGGTAGCGGGGGACTCACAGATACGCAGTATTTT. The chain carries TRBV6-2 or TRBV6-3 and TRBJ2-3; the match to TRBD2 covers 9 bases. V was clipped by 5 bases and J by 2 bases; unmatched bases: 11. The germline V gene has CDR1 MNHEY and CDR2 SVGEGT. The CDR3 is made up of 17 amino acids.

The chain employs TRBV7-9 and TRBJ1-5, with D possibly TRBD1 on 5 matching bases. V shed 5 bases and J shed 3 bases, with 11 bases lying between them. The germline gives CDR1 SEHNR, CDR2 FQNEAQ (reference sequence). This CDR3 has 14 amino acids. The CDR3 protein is CASSRDGINQPQHF. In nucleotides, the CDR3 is TGTGCCAGCAGCCGGGACGGAATCAATCAGCCCCAGCATTTT.

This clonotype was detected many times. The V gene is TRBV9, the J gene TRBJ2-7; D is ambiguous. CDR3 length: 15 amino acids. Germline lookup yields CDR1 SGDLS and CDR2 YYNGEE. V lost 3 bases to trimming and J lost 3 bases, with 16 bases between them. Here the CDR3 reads CASSAYPVGIYEQYF. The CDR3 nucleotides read TGTGCCAGCAGCGCTTACCCCGTGGGGATCTACGAGCAGTACTTC.

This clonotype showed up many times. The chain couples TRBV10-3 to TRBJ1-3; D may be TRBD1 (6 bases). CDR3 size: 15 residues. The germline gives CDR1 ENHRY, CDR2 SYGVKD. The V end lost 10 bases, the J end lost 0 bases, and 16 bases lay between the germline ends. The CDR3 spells CATNTGTTSGNTIYF. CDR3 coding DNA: TGTGCCACCAATACAGGGACGACCTCTGGAAACACCATATATTTT.

The CDR3 nucleotides read TGTGCCAGCAGTGGGGGTTGGGGGCCCTACGAGCAGTACTTC. Translation: CASSGGWGPYEQYF. The V call is TRBV6-1, the J call TRBJ2-7; tentatively, D is TRBD1 (6 bases). Per germline, CDR1 MNHNS and CDR2 SASEGT. This CDR3 spans 14 amino acids. V gave up 4 bases and J gave up 2 bases, with 12 bases separating them.

CDR3 amino acids: CASRREMNTEAFF. The CDR3 region has the DNA TGTGCCAGCAGGAGGGAAATGAACACTGAAGCTTTCTTT. The rearrangement joins TRBV11-2 to TRBJ1-1, with D unclear. The V gene lost 6 bases and the J gene lost 0 bases, with 8 bases spanning the gap. CDR3 length: 13 residues. From germline, CDR1 is SGHAT and CDR2 FQNNGV. The whole variable domain, filled in from reference TRBV11-2 and TRBJ1-1, reads EAGVAQSPRYKIIEKRQSVAFWCNPISGHATLYWYQQILGQGPKLLIQFQNNGVVDDSQLPKDRFSAERLKGVDSTLKIQPAKLEDSAVYLCASRREMNTEAFFGQGTRLTVV.

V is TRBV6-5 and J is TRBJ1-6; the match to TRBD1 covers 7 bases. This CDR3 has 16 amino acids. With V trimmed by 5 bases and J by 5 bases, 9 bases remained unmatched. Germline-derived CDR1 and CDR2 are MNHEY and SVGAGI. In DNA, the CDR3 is TGTGCCAGCAGTCCCCGCCGGGACAGAAATAATTCACCCCTCCACTTT. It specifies CASSPRRDRNNSPLHF.